The subject of this entry is one T cell receptor beta chain. Antigen: not known. V dropped 4 bases and J dropped 8 bases, with 21 bases sitting between them. CDR3 size: 16 residues. Germline assignment: CDR1 SGHRS and CDR2 YFSETQ. The data are from a study of cytomegalovirus exposure and HLA in healthy donors. Donors were nominally healthy when sampled, though unrecorded immune exposures were likely. 13 Jbeta primers and 60 Vbeta primers were used for the PCR. Produced via immunoSEQ multiplex PCR; TCRdb's table is partial and in-frame only. The sample consists of roughly 110,000 clones, about four fifths of them appearing once. General study findings and limits: Immune exposure information comprised only CMV serostatus. Some public TCRs appeared in many individuals, while most sequences were rare.

This clonotype was sampled from a young man in good health and CMV-seropositive. Sequencing input: PBMCs. The chain recombines TRBV5-1 with TRBJ1-4; D is undetermined. CDR3 nucleotide sequence: TGCGCCAGCAGCGTGCTGGGCGCCGGAGGCGGCGAAAAACTGTTTTTT. Translated: CASSVLGAGGGEKLFF.